A selection of T cell receptor beta chains follows, all from one sample in a study of CD4+ T cells in melanoma. Method: immunoSEQ multiplex PCR; TCRdb's copy keeps in-frame clones and lacks some. The repertoire consists of some 120,000 clones, with around 93% occurring once and the leading ten covering about 3.3%. The sequencing input was peripheral blood. The receptor set was obtained from a human donor with melanoma. Both conserved end residues are part of each CDR3.

V gene: TRBV11-2; J gene: TRBJ2-2; CDR3 protein: CASSLDASTGELFF
V gene: TRBV2; J gene: TRBJ1-1; CDR3 protein: CASSPGQGTEAFF
V gene: TRBV5-1; J gene: TRBJ2-5; CDR3 protein: CASRTTSGSVETQYF
V gene: TRBV7-9; J gene: TRBJ2-1; CDR3 protein: CASGTQGSTEQFF
V gene: TRBV19; J gene: TRBJ2-1; CDR3 protein: CASSTQRGSYNEQFF
V gene: TRBV7-8; J gene: TRBJ1-5; CDR3 protein: CASSLGPQGAGREQPQHF
V gene: TRBV4-1; J gene: TRBJ2-5; CDR3 protein: CASSQAQRGETQYF
V gene: TRBV27; J gene: TRBJ2-5; CDR3 protein: CASRSGQGAFETQYF
V gene: TRBV5-6; J gene: TRBJ2-5; CDR3 protein: CASSLLTSGSSQETQYF
V gene: TRBV5-8; J gene: TRBJ2-6; CDR3 protein: CASSLGPGQGTGANVLTF
V gene: TRBV29-1; J gene: TRBJ1-2; CDR3 protein: CSVVKDSTLNYGYTF
V gene: TRBV2; J gene: TRBJ1-1; CDR3 protein: CASSEVDLDRGPFF
V gene: TRBV28; J gene: TRBJ1-1; CDR3 protein: CASSKPGQFNTEAFF
V gene: TRBV28; J gene: TRBJ1-1; CDR3 protein: CASSLYGVREGEAFF
V gene: TRBV4-1; J gene: TRBJ2-4; CDR3 protein: CASRRTGGDIQYF
V gene: TRBV28; J gene: TRBJ2-7; CDR3 protein: CASSFYRTGGTEQYF
V gene: TRBV19; J gene: TRBJ2-1; CDR3 protein: CASSQGSYNEQFF
V gene: TRBV5-1; J gene: TRBJ1-1; CDR3 protein: CASSSYGQTEAFF
V gene: TRBV12-1; J gene: TRBJ1-1; CDR3 protein: CASSYRDRGTEAFF
V gene: TRBV4-2; J gene: TRBJ1-6; CDR3 protein: CASSQDFNSYNSPLHF
V gene: TRBV27; J gene: TRBJ2-7; CDR3 protein: CASRTQGFYEQYF
V gene: TRBV5-1; J gene: TRBJ2-1; CDR3 protein: CASSLDTGQNYNEQFF
V gene: TRBV27; J gene: TRBJ1-1; CDR3 protein: CASSFLGVPPEAFF